The clone carrying this TCR beta chain was counted only a few times. Germline assignment: CDR1 SEHNR and CDR2 FQNEAQ (reference sequence). The CDR3 covers 14 residues. Trimming cost V 10 bases and J 0 bases, with 13 bases left between them. From the 5' RACE reads, TCRdb called clonotypes with MiXCR, one entry per CDR3 protein. The sample gives 200,000 to 250,000 distinct CDR3 sequences, 9% to 10% of which show up once; 3% to 4% is in the top ten. The sample comes from a study of T-cell memory formation after mild COVID-19. This TCR derives from a man in his late teens or twenties who had mild COVID-19 (a few samples of this study predate the infection). Cell type and time point are not known. The genes are TRBV7-9 and TRBJ2-1; D may be TRBD1 (6 bases). Material: PBMCs or a T cell subset sorted from them (not recorded which). The DNA for the CDR3 is TGTGCCATCCCGGACAGCCTCTCCTACAATGAGCAGTTCTTC. It yields the protein CAIPDSLSYNEQFF.